This T cell receptor beta chain was documented in a study of T cell changes during pregnancy in multiple sclerosis. With 1 base removed from V and 11 bases from J, the gap between germline ends came to 11 bases. The germline CDR1 and CDR2 sequences are DFQATT and SNEGSKA (reference sequence). This CDR3 region has 11 residues. TCRdb's copy holds only in-frame clones and misses some; the assay was immunoSEQ multiplex PCR. The sample shows about 33,000 clones, 90% of them seen only once. This sequence joins TRBV20-1 and TRBJ1-1; D not certain. The sequence was obtained from a female donor in good health, enrolled as a control in a pregnancy study. The source material was CD4+ T cells from peripheral blood mononuclear cells, sampled in the second trimester of pregnancy. For the CDR3, the DNA is TGCAGTGCTAGAGTTAGTTCGGTGGCTTTCTTT. Residues: CSARVSSVAFF.